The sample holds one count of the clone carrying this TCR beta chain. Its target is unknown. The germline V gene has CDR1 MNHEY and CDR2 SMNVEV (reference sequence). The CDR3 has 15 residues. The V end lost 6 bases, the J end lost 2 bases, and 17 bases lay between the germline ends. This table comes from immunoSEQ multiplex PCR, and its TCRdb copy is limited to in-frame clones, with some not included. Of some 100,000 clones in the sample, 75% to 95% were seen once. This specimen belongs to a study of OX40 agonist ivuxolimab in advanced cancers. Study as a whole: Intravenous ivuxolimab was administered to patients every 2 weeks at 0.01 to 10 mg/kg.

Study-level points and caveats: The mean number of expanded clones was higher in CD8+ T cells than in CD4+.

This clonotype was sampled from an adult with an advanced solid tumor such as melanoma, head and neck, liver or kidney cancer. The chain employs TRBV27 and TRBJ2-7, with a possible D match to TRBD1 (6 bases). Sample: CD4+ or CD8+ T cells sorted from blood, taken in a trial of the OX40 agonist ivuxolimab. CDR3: CASSLTGRSTYEQYF. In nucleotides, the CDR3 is TGTGCCAGCAGCCTCACAGGGCGATCGACCTACGAGCAGTACTTC.